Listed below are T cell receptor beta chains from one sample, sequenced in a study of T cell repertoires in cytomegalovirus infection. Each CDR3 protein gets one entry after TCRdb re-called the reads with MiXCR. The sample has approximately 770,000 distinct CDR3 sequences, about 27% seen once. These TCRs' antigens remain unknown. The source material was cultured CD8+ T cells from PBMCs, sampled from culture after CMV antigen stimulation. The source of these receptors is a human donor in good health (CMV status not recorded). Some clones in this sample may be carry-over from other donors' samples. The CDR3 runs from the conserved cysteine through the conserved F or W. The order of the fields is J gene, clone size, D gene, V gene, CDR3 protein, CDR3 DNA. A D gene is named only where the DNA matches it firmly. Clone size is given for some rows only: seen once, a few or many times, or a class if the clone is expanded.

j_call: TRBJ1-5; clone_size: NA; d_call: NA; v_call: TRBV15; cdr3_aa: CATSRDMGFGNQPQHF; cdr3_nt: TGTGCCACCAGCAGAGATATGGGGTTTGGGAATCAGCCCCAGCATTTT
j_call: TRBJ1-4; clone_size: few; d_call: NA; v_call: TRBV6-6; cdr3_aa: CASSGEKLFF; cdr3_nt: TGTGCCAGCAGCGGTGAAAAACTGTTTTTT
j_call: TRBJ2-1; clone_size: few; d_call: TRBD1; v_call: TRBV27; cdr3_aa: CASSLQGTYNEQFF; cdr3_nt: TGTGCCAGTAGCCTACAGGGGACCTACAATGAGCAGTTCTTC
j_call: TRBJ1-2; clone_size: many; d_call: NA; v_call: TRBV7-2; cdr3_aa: CASSGRDGANYGYTF; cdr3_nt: TGTGCCAGCAGCGGCCGGGACGGAGCTAACTATGGCTACACCTTC
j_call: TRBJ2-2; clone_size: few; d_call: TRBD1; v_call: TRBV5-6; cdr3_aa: CASSLPDRLNTGELFF; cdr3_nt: TGTGCCAGCAGCTTGCCGGACAGGTTGAACACCGGGGAGCTGTTTTTT
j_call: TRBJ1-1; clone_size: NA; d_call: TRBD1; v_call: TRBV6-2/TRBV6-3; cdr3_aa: CASSWTGDSNTEAFF; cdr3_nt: TGTGCCAGCAGTTGGACAGGGGACTCGAACACTGAAGCTTTCTTT
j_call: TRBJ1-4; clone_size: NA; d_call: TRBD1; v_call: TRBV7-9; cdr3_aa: CASSVTGGTPPNEKLFF; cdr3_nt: TGTGCCAGCAGCGTTACAGGGGGCACTCCGCCTAATGAAAAACTGTTTTTT
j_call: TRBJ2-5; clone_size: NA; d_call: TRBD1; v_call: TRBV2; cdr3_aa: CASSEPTGTGGLETQYF; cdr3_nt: TGTGCCAGCAGTGAGCCCACGGGGACAGGGGGCTTGGAGACCCAGTACTTC
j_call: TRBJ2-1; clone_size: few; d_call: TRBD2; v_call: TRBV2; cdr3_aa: CASSQMAGVYNEQFF; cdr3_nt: TGTGCCAGCAGCCAAATGGCGGGGGTCTACAATGAGCAGTTCTTC
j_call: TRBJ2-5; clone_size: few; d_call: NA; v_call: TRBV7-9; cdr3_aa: CASRPAFSRDTQETQYF; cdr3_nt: TGTGCCAGCAGACCAGCTTTCTCACGGGACACTCAAGAGACCCAGTACTTC
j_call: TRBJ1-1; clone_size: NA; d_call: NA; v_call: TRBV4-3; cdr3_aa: CASGLYWNTEAFF; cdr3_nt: TGCGCCAGCGGACTCTACTGGAACACTGAAGCTTTCTTT
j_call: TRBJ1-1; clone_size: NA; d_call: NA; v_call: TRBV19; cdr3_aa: CASGHLNTEAFF; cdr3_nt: TGTGCCAGCGGACACCTGAACACTGAAGCTTTCTTT
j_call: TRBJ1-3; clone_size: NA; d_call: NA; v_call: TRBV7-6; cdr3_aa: CASSTFTNSGNTIYF; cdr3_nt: TGTGCCAGCAGCACCTTTACAAACTCTGGAAACACCATATATTTT
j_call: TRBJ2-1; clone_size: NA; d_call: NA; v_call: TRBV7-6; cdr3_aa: CASSPLWRGDNNEQFF; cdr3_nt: TGTGCCAGCAGCCCACTGTGGCGCGGGGATAACAATGAGCAGTTCTTC
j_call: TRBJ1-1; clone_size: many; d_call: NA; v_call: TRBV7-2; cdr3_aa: CASSLYRDTSTSFF; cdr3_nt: TGTGCCAGCAGCTTATATAGGGACACTTCAACCTCTTTCTTT
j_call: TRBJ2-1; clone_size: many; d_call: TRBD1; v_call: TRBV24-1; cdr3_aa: CATRTGTGEYNEQFF; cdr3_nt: TGTGCCACCAGGACCGGGACAGGCGAATACAATGAGCAGTTCTTC
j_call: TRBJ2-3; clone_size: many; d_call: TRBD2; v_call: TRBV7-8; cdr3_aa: CASASGYSTDTQYF; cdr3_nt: TGTGCCAGCGCTAGCGGTTATAGCACAGATACGCAGTATTTT
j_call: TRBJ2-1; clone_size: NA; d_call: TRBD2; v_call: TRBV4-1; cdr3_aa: CASSQDVFLAGGTSSYNEQFF; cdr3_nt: TGCGCCAGCAGCCAAGATGTATTCCTAGCGGGGGGTACTAGCTCCTACAATGAGCAGTTCTTC
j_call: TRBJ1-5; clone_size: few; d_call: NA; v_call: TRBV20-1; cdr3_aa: CSARDFSGGDQPQHF; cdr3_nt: TGCAGTGCTAGAGATTTTTCAGGTGGGGATCAGCCCCAGCATTTT
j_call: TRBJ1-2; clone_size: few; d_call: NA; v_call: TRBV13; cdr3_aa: CASSLGLGGNYGYTF; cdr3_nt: TGTGCCAGCAGCTTAGGCCTAGGGGGTAACTATGGCTACACCTTC
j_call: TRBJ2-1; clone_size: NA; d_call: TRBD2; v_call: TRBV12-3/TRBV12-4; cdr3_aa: CASSLSGGPNEQFF; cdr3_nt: TGTGCCAGCAGTTTATCGGGGGGGCCTAATGAGCAGTTCTTC
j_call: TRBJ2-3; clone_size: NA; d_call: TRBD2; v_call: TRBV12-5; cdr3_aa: CASGRSGGYTDTQYF; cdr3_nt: TGTGCTAGTGGTCGTAGCGGGGGCTACACAGATACGCAGTATTTT
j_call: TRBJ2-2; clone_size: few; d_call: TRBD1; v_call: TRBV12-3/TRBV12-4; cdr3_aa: CASSFRGGSDTGELFF; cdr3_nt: TGTGCCAGCAGTTTTCGAGGGGGCAGCGACACCGGGGAGCTGTTTTTT
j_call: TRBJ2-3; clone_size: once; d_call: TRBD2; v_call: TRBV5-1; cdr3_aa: CASSPGLAGAIGDTQYF; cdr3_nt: TGCGCCAGCAGCCCGGGACTAGCGGGGGCGATCGGGGATACGCAGTATTTT
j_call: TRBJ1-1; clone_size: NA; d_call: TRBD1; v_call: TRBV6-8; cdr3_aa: CASSKLTGGVVDTEAFF; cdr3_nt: TGTGCCAGCAGTAAACTCACAGGGGGCGTAGTCGACACTGAAGCTTTCTTT
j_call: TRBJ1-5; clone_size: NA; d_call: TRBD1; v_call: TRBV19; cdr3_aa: CASSNSWTGNQPQHF; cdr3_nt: TGTGCCAGTAGTAACTCTTGGACAGGGAATCAGCCCCAGCATTTT
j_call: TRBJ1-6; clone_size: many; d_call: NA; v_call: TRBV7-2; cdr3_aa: CASTDRPGVSYNSPLHF; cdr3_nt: TGTGCCAGCACGGATCGACCGGGGGTCTCCTATAATTCACCCCTCCACTTT
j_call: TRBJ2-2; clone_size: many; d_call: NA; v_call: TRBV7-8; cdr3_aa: CASSLQRRDTGELFF; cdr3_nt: TGTGCCAGCAGCCTACAACGAAGGGACACCGGGGAGCTGTTTTTT
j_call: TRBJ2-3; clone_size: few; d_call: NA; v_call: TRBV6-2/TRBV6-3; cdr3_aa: CASSYRVIGTDTQYF; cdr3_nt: TGTGCCAGCAGTTACAGGGTTATCGGCACAGATACGCAGTATTTT
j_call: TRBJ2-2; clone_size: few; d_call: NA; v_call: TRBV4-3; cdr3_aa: CASSQDGRGYTGELFF; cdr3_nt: TGCGCCAGCAGCCAAGACGGAAGGGGGTACACCGGGGAGCTGTTTTTT
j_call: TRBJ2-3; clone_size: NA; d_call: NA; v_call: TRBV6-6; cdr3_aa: CASSYGSNTDTQYF; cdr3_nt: TGTGCCAGCAGTTACGGGAGCAACACGGATACGCAGTATTTT
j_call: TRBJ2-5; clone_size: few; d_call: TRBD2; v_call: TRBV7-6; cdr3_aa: CASSLGPSGGGETQYF; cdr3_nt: TGTGCCAGCAGCTTAGGTCCTAGCGGGGGTGGAGAGACCCAGTACTTC
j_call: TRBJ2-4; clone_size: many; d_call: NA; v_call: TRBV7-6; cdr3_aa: CASSPYITGTGAKNIQYF; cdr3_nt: TGTGCCAGCAGCCCTTATATTACAGGGACTGGAGCCAAAAACATTCAGTACTTC
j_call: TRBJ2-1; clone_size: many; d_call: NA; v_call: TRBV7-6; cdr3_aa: CASSPTGEKSYNEQFF; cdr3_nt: TGTGCCAGCAGCCCCACGGGGGAAAAGTCCTACAATGAGCAGTTCTTC
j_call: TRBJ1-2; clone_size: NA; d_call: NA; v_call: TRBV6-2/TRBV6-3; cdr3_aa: CASSYSHRNYGYTF; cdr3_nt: TGTGCCAGCAGTTACAGCCACAGGAACTATGGCTACACCTTC
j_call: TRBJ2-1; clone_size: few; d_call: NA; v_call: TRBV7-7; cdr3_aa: CASSRGPYDYNEQFF; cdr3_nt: TGTGCTAGCAGCCGGGGGCCTTACGACTACAATGAGCAGTTCTTC
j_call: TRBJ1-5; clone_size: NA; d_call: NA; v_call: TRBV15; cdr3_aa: CATIDRIDGQPQHF; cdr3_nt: TGTGCCACCATCGACCGGATTGATGGGCAGCCCCAGCATTTT
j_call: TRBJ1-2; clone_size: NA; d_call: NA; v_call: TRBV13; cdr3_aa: CASRAGVSYGYTF; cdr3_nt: TGTGCCAGCAGAGCGGGGGTCAGCTATGGCTACACCTTC
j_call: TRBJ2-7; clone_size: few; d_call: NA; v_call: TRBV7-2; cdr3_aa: CASSENRQSGYEQYF; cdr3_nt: TGTGCCAGCAGCGAGAACAGACAATCGGGCTACGAGCAGTACTTC